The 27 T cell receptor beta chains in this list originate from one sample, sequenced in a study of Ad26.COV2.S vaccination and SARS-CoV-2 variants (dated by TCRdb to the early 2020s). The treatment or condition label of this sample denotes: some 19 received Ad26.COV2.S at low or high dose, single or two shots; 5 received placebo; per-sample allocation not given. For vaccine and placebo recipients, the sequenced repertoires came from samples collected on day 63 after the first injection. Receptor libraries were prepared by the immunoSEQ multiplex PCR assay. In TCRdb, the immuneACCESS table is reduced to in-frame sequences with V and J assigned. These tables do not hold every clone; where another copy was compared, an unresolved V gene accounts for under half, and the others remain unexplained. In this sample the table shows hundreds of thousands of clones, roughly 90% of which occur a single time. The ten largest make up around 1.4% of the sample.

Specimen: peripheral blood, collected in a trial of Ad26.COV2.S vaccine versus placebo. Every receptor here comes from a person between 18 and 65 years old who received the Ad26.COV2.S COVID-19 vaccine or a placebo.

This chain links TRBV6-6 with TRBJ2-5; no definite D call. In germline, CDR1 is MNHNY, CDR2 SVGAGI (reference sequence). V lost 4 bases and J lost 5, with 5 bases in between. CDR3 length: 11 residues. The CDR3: CASSSKETQYF. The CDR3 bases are TGTGCCAGCAGTTCCAAGGAGACCCAGTACTTC.

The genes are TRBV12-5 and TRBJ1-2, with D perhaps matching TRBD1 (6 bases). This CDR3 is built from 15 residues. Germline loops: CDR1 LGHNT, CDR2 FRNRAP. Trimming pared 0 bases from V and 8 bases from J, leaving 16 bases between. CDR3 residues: CASGLVPPGAGGYTF. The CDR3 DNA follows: TGTGCTAGTGGTTTGGTACCCCCGGGGGCGGGAGGCTACACCTTC.

This CDR3 is CASSGRTDTQYF. The CDR3, as DNA: TGTGCCAGTAGCGGGAGAACAGATACGCAGTATTTT. This chain joins TRBV27 and TRBJ2-3, with 9 nucleotides matching TRBD2. This CDR3 region has 12 residues. Trimming at V came to 9 bases and at J to 3 bases, leaving 1 base not matched to a gene. The germline CDR1 and CDR2 sequences are MNHEY and SMNVEV (reference sequence).

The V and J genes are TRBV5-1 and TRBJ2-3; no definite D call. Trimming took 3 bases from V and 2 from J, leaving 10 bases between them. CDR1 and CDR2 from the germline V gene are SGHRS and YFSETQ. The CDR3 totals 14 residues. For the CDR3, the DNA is TGCGCCAGCAGCTACCGGACGGCCACAGATACGCAGTATTTT. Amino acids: CASSYRTATDTQYF.

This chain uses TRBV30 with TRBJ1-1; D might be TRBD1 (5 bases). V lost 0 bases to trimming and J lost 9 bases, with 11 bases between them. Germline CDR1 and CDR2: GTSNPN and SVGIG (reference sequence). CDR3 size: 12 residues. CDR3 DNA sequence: TGTGCCTGGAGTGTTTCGGGGCCCAAAGCTTTCTTT. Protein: CAWSVSGPKAFF.

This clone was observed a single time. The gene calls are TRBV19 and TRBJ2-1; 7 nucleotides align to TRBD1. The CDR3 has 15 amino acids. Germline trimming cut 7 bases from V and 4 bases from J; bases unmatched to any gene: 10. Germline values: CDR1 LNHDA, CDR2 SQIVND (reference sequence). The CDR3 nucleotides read TGTGCCAGTACCGGAGAGGGGGCCGTGTACAATGAGCAGTTCTTC. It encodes CASTGEGAVYNEQFF.

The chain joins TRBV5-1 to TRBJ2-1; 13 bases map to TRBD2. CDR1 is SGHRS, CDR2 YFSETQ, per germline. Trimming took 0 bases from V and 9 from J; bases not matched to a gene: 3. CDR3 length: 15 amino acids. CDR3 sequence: CASSLAGTSGAEQFF. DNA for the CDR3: TGCGCCAGCAGCTTGGCCGGGACTAGCGGGGCTGAGCAGTTCTTC.

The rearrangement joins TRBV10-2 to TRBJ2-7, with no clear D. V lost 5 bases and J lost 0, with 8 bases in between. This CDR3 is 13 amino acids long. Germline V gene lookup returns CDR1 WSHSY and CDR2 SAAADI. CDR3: CASSYDISYEQYF. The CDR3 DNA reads TGCGCCAGCAGTTACGACATCTCCTACGAGCAGTACTTC.

The CDR3 DNA reads TGTGCCAGTAGTGCACGGGGGGCAGGGTCTCAGCCCCAGCATTTT. Translated: CASSARGAGSQPQHF. J is TRBJ1-5 and V is TRBV19, with a weak D call TRBD1 (6 bases). The germline V and J ends were trimmed by 5 bases and 6 bases, with 17 bases remaining between them. The CDR3 covers 15 residues. Germline V gene sequence: CDR1 LNHDA, CDR2 SQIVND (reference sequence).

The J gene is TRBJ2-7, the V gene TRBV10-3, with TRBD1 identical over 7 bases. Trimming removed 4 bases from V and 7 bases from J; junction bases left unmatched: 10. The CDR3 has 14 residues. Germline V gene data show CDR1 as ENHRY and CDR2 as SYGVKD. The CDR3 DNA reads TGTGCCATCAGTGGATCACACACAGGGGAGGAGCAGTACTTC. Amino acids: CAISGSHTGEEQYF.

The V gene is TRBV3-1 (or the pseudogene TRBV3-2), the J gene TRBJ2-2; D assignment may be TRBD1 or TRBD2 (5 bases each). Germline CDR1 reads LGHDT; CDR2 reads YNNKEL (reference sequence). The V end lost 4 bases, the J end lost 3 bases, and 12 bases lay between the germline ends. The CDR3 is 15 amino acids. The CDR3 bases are TGTGCCAGCAGCCGCGGCAGAGGGGACACCGGGGAGCTGTTTTTT. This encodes CASSRGRGDTGELFF.

CDR3 in DNA: TGTGCTAGTGGTCCCCCTCAAGGGGGGTATGGCAATCAGCCCCAGCATTTT. It specifies CASGPPQGGYGNQPQHF. The chain combines TRBV12-5 with TRBJ1-5; tentatively, D is TRBD1 (6 bases). The V end lost 5 bases, the J end lost 2 bases, and 19 bases lay between the germline ends. Germline V gene sequence: CDR1 LGHNT, CDR2 FRNRAP. The CDR3 is 17 amino acids.

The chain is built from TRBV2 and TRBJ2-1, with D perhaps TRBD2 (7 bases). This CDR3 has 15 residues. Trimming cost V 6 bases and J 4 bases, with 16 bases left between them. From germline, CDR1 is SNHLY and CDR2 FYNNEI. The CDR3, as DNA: TGTGCCAGCAGCCCCCGGGGGGCACCTTACAATGAGCAGTTCTTC. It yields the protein CASSPRGAPYNEQFF.

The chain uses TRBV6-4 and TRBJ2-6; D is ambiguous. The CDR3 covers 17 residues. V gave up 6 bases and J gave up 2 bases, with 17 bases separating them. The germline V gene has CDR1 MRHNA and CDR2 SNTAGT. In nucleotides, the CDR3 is TGTGCCAGCAGCCTAAACCGCCGGGCCCCTGGGGCCAACGTCCTGACTTTC. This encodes CASSLNRRAPGANVLTF.

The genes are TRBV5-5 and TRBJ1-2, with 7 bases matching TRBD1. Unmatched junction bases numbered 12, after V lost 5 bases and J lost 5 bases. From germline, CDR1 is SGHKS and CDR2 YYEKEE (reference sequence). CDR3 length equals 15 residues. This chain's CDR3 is CASSLLTGSGYGYTF. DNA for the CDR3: TGTGCCAGCAGTCTTTTGACAGGGTCCGGGTATGGCTACACCTTC.

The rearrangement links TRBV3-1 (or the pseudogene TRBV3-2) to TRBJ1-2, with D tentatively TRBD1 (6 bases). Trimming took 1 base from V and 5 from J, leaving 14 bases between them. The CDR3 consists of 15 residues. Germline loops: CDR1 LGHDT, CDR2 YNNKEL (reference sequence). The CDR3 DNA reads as TGTGCCAGCAGCCAAGGTGGGACACTTAATTATGGCTACACCTTC. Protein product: CASSQGGTLNYGYTF.

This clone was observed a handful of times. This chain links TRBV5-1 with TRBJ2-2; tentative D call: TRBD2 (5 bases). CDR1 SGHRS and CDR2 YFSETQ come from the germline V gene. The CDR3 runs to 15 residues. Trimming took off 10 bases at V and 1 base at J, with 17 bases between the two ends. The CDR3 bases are TGCGCCTCTCGCCGTAATAGCGAGAACACCGGGGAGCTGTTTTTT. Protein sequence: CASRRNSENTGELFF.

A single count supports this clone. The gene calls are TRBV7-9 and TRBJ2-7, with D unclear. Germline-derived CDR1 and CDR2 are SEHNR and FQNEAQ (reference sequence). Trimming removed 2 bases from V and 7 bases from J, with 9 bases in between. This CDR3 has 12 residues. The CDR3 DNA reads TGTGCCAGCAGCTTAATGTTTTTAGAGCAGTACTTC. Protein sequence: CASSLMFLEQYF.

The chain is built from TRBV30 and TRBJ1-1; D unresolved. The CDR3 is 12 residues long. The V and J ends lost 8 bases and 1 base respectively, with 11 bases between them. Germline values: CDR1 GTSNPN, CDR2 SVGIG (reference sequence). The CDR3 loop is CAGMAGNTEAFF. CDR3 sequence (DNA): TGTGCCGGGATGGCAGGGAACACTGAAGCTTTCTTT.

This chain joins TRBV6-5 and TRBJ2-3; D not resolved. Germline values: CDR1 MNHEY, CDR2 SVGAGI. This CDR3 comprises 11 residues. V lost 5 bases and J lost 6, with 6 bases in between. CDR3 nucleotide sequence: TGTGCCAGCAGTCTTAGGGATACGCAGTATTTT. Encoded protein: CASSLRDTQYF.

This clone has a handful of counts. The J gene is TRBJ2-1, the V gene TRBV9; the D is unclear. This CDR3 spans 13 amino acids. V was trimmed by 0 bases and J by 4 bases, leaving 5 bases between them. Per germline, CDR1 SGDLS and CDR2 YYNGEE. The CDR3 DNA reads TGTGCCAGCAGCGTAGAGCTTTACAATGAGCAGTTCTTC. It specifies CASSVELYNEQFF.

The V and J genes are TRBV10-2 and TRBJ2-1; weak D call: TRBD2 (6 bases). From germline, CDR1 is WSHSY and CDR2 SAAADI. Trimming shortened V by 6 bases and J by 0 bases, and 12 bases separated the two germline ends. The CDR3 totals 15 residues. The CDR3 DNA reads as TGCGCCAGCAGACCAGCGGGCCCCTCCTACAATGAGCAGTTCTTC. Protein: CASRPAGPSYNEQFF.

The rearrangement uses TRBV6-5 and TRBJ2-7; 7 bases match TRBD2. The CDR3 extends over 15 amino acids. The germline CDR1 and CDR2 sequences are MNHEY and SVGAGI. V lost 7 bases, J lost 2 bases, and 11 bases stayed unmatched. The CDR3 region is CASNPASGAPYEQYF. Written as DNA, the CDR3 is TGTGCCAGCAATCCAGCTAGCGGTGCCCCCTACGAGCAGTACTTC.

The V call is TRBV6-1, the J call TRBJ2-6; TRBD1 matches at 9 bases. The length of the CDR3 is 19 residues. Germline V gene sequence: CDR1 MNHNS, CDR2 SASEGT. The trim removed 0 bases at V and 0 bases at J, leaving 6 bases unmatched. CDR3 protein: CASSEAPGQGISGANVLTF. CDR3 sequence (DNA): TGTGCCAGCAGTGAAGCTCCGGGACAGGGAATCTCTGGGGCCAACGTCCTGACTTTC.

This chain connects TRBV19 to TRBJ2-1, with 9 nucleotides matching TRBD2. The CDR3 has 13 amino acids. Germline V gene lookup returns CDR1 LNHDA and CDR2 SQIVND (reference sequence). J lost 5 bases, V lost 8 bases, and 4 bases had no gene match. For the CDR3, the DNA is TGTGCCAGTCAAGGACTAGCGAACAATGAGCAGTTCTTC. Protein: CASQGLANNEQFF.

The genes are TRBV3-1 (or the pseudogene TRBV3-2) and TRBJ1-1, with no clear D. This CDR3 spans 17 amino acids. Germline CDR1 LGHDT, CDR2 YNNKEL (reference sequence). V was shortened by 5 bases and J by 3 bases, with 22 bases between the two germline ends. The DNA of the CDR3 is TGTGCCAGCAGCTCCCAGGCCGTGAGGGATTCTGACACTGAAGCTTTCTTT. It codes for CASSSQAVRDSDTEAFF.

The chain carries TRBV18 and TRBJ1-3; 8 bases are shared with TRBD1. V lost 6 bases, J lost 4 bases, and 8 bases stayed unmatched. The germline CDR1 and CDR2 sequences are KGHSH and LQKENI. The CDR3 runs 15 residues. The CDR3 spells CASSPTTGAGNTIYF. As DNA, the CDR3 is TGTGCCAGCTCGCCAACGACAGGGGCGGGAAACACCATATATTTT.